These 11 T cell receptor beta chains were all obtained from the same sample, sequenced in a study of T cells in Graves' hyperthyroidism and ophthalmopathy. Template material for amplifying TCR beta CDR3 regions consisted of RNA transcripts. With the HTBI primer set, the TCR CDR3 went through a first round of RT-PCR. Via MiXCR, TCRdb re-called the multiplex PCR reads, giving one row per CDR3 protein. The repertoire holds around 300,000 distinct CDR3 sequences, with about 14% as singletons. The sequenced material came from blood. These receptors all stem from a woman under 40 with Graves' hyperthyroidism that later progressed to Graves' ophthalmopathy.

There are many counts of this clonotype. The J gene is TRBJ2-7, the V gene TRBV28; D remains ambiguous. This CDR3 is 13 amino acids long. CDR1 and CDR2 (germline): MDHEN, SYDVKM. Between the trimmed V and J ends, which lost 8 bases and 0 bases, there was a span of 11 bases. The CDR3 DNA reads TGTGCCAGCTTCGCCCCCAGCTCCTACGAGCAGTACTTC. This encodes CASFAPSSYEQYF. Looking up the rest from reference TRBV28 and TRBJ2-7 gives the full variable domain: DVKVTQSSRYLVKRTGEKVFLECVQDMDHENMFWYRQDPGLGLRLIYFSYDVKMKEKGDIPEGYSVSREKKERFSLILESASTNQTSMYLCASFAPSSYEQYFGPGTRLTVT.

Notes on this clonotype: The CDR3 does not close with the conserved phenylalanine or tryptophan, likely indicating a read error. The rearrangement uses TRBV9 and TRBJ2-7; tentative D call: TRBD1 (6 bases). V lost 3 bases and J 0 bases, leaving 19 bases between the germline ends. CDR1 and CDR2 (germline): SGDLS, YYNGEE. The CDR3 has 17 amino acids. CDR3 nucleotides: TGTGCCAGCAGCGATGGACCGGGGACACAAGTCTCCTACGAGCAGTACCTC. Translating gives CASSDGPGTQVSYEQYL.

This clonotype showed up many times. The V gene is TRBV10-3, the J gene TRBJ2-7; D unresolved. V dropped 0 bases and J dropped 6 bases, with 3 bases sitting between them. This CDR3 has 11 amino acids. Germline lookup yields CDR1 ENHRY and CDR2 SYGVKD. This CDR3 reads CAISESGEQYF. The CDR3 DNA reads TGTGCCATCAGTGAGTCGGGCGAGCAGTACTTC.

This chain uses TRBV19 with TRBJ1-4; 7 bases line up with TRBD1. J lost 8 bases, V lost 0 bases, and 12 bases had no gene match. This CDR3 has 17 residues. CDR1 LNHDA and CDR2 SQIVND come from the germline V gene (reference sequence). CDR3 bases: TGTGCCAGTAGTATAGAGGGACAGCCTAACAACTACGAAAAACTGTTTTTT. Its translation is CASSIEGQPNNYEKLFF. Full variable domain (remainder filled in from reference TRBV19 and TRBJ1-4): DGGITQSPKYLFRKEGQNVTLSCEQNLNHDAMYWYRQDPGQGLRLIYYSQIVNDFQKGDIAEGYSVSREKKESFPLTVTSAQKNPTAFYLCASSIEGQPNNYEKLFFGSGTQLSVL.

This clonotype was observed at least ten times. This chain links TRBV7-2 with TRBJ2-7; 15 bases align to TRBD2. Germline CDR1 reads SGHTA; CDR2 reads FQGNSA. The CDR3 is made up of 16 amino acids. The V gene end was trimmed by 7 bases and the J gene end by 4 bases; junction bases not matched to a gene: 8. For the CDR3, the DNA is TGTGCCAGCACCCTAACCGGACTAGCGGGAGGGTACGAGCAGTACTTC. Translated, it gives CASTLTGLAGGYEQYF.

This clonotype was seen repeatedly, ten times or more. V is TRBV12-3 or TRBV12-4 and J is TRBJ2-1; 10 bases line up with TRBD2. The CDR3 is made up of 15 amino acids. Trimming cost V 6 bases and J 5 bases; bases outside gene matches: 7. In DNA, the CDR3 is TGTGCCAGCAGCCCGCTAGCGGGAGAGGACAATGAGCAGTTCTTC. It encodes CASSPLAGEDNEQFF.

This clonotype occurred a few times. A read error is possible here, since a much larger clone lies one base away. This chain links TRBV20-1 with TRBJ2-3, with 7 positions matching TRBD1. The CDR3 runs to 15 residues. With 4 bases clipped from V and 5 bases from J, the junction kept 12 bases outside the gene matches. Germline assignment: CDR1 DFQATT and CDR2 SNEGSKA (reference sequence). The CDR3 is CSATMRTGLIDTQYF. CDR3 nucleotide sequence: TGCAGTGCTACCATGAGGACAGGATTAATAGATACGCAGTATTTT.

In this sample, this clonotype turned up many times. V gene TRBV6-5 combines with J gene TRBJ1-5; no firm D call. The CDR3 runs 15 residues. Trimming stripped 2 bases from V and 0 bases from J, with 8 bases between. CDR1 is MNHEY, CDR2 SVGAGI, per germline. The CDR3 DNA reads TGTGCCAGCAGTTACGCTCAGCATAGCAATCAGCCCCAGCATTTT. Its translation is CASSYAQHSNQPQHF.

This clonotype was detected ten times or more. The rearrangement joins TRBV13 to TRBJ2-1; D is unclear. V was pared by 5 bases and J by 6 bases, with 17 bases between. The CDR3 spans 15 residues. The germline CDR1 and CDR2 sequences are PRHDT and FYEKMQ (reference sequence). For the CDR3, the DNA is TGTGCCAGCAGCAACGGACCGAGCGAGGCCAATGAGCAGTTCTTC. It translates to CASSNGPSEANEQFF. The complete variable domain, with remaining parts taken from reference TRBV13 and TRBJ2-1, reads AAGVIQSPRHLIKEKRETATLKCYPIPRHDTVYWYQQGPGQDPQFLISFYEKMQSDKGSIPDRFSAQQFSDYHSELNMSSLELGDSALYFCASSNGPSEANEQFFGPGTRLTVL.

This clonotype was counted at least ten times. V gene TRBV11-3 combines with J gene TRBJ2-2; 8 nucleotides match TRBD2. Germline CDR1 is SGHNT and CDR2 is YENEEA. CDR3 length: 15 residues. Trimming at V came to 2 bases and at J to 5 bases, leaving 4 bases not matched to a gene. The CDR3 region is CASSLTGGPTGELFF. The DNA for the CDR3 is TGTGCCAGCAGCTTAACGGGAGGGCCAACCGGGGAGCTGTTTTTT.

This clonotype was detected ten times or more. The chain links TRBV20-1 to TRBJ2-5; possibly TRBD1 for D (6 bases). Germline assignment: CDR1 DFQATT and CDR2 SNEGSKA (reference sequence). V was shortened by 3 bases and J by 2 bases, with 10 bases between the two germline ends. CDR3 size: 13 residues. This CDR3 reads CSARDSSQETQYF. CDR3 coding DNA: TGCAGTGCTAGGGACAGTTCACAAGAGACCCAGTACTTC.